What follows are 18 T cell receptor beta chains derived from one specimen sequenced in a study of CD8+ T cells in alopecia areata. Investigators isolated RNA and reverse transcribed it into cDNA to act as the sequencing template. Some clones are missing from TCRdb's copy, which holds only in-frame ones; the method was immunoSEQ multiplex PCR. The top ten hold roughly a tenth of the sample, which has some 120,000 clones, about 51% seen once. The specimen sequenced was NKG2D-low CD8+ T cells sorted from blood. These receptors all come from a human donor with alopecia areata.

The V call is TRBV14, the J call TRBJ2-4, with 8 bases that match TRBD1. There are 16 residues in the CDR3. CDR1 SGHDN and CDR2 FVKESK come from the germline V gene. The ends lost 4 bases at V and 3 bases at J; junction bases unmatched: 8. DNA for the CDR3: TGTGCCAGCAGCCCCGGACAGGGATGGTACAAAAACATTCAGTACTTC. This gives the protein CASSPGQGWYKNIQYF.

The chain combines TRBV11-2 with TRBJ2-5, with D hard to call. V was clipped by 4 bases and J by 3 bases, with 18 bases between them. The CDR3 is made up of 16 amino acids. CDR1 is SGHAT and CDR2 is FQNNGV in the germline V gene. In nucleotides, the CDR3 is TGTGCCAGCAGCTCCGCCGGGTCAGCTGATAAAGAGACCCAGTACTTC. Residues: CASSSAGSADKETQYF.

The genes are TRBV13 and TRBJ2-5; weak D call: TRBD1 (6 bases). V was pared by 2 bases and J by 4 bases, with 8 bases between. The CDR3 runs to 13 residues. CDR1 PRHDT and CDR2 FYEKMQ come from the germline V gene (reference sequence). CDR3 in DNA: TGTGCCAGCAGCTTATCACAGGGAGAGACCCAGTACTTC. Translating gives CASSLSQGETQYF. The full variable domain, in which reference TRBV13 and TRBJ2-5 provide the parts outside the CDR3, is AAGVIQSPRHLIKEKRETATLKCYPIPRHDTVYWYQQGPGQDPQFLISFYEKMQSDKGSIPDRFSAQQFSDYHSELNMSSLELGDSALYFCASSLSQGETQYFGPGTRLLVL.

This clone was recorded a few times. V is TRBV28 and J is TRBJ2-5; D may correspond to TRBD1 or TRBD2 (5 bases each). The CDR3 sequence is 14 residues long. The germline gives CDR1 MDHEN, CDR2 SYDVKM. Trimming took 4 bases from V and 1 from J, leaving 10 bases between them. The CDR3 protein is CASSYRDRQETQYF. As DNA, the CDR3 is TGTGCCAGCAGTTATCGGGACCGCCAAGAGACCCAGTACTTC.

The chain is built from TRBV29-1 and TRBJ2-2, with 8 nucleotides matching TRBD2. Per the germline V gene, CDR1 is SQVTM and CDR2 is ANQGSEA. The CDR3 totals 14 residues. V lost 6 bases to trimming and J lost 8 bases; unmatched junction nucleotides: 11. The CDR3 protein is CSVLDSGEWGELFF. DNA of the CDR3: TGCAGCGTCCTCGATAGCGGGGAGTGGGGGGAGCTGTTTTTT.

V gene TRBV30 combines with J gene TRBJ1-1; D unclear. Per the germline V gene, CDR1 is GTSNPN and CDR2 is SVGIG (reference sequence). Between the trimmed V and J ends, which lost 2 bases and 6 bases, there was a span of 7 bases. The CDR3 length is 11 residues. As DNA, the CDR3 is TGTGCCTGGAGTTTCCGCCCTGAAGCTTTCTTT. Encoded protein: CAWSFRPEAFF. Variable domain in full (rest from reference TRBV30 and TRBJ1-1): SQTIHQWPATLVQPVGSPLSLECTVEGTSNPNLYWYRQAAGRGLQLLFYSVGIGQISSEVPQNLSASRPQDRQFILSSKKLLLSDSGFYLCAWSFRPEAFFGQGTRLTVV.

The chain uses TRBV30 and TRBJ2-7; 8 bases are a match to TRBD1. The trim removed 2 bases at V and 3 bases at J, leaving 9 bases unmatched. The CDR3 consists of 15 residues. Germline V CDR1 and CDR2: GTSNPN, SVGIG (reference sequence). CDR3 DNA: TGTGCCTGGAGTTCATCCGGGACAGGTTTCTACGAGCAGTACTTC. Its protein product is CAWSSSGTGFYEQYF.

This rearrangement joins TRBV30 to TRBJ2-1; maybe TRBD2 (5 bases). CDR1 is GTSNPN and CDR2 is SVGIG in the germline V gene (reference sequence). The CDR3 covers 13 residues. V lost 0 bases, J lost 8 bases, and 11 bases lay in between. The CDR3 spells CAWSVLGWDEQFF. CDR3 DNA sequence: TGTGCCTGGAGTGTACTAGGGTGGGATGAGCAGTTCTTC.

This clone turned up a few times. The CDR3 DNA follows: TGTGCCACCAGCATCTCGACCGCGGCTAACTATGGCTACACCTTC. Encoded protein: CATSISTAANYGYTF. The chain recombines TRBV15 with TRBJ1-2; D not resolved. V gave up 4 bases and J gave up 0 bases, with 12 bases separating them. The germline V gene has CDR1 LNHNV and CDR2 YYDKDF (reference sequence). CDR3 length equals 15 residues.

The rearrangement links TRBV4-1 to TRBJ1-1; D perhaps matches TRBD1 (6 bases). V gave up 3 bases and J gave up 0 bases, with 11 bases separating them. The CDR3 sequence is 15 residues long. Germline CDR1 and CDR2: MGHRA and YSYEKL. The CDR3 sequence is CASSHLQGMNTEAFF. CDR3 nucleotides: TGCGCCAGCAGCCATTTACAGGGCATGAACACTGAAGCTTTCTTT.

This clone showed up just a few times. V and J are TRBV29-1 and TRBJ2-3; D perhaps matches TRBD1 (6 bases). The CDR3 length is 14 residues. Germline V gene sequence: CDR1 SQVTM, CDR2 ANQGSEA. V was shortened by 4 bases and J by 2 bases, with 13 bases between the two germline ends. The CDR3, as DNA: TGCAGCGTTGGCGGTACAGGGCCCACAGATACGCAGTATTTT. It yields the protein CSVGGTGPTDTQYF.

For this clone: The identical CDR3 is also encoded by other nucleotide sequences in the sample. This rearrangement joins TRBV30 to TRBJ2-3; no reliable D call. CDR1 and CDR2 (germline): GTSNPN, SVGIG (reference sequence). The CDR3 sequence is 12 residues long. Trimming removed 0 bases at V and 6 bases at J, with 7 bases between. The CDR3, as DNA: TGTGCCTGGAGTGTCGGTCCCGATACGCAGTATTTT. Translation gives CAWSVGPDTQYF.

The rearrangement uses TRBV29-1 and TRBJ2-7; 13 nucleotides align to TRBD2. Germline V gene data show CDR1 as SQVTM and CDR2 as ANQGSEA. CDR3 size: 15 residues. Unmatched junction bases numbered 1, after V lost 1 base and J lost 1 base. The CDR3 bases are TGCAGCGTTGAAGGGGGACTAGCGGGATCCTACGAGCAGTACTTC. Protein sequence: CSVEGGLAGSYEQYF.

This clone is judged medium-sized. V is TRBV28 and J is TRBJ2-6; D ambiguous. Germline CDR1 is MDHEN and CDR2 is SYDVKM. With 3 bases removed from V and 0 bases from J, the gap between germline ends came to 3 bases. CDR3 size: 14 residues. The DNA of the CDR3 is TGTGCCAGCAGTTTCGTCTCTGGGGCCAACGTCCTGACTTTC. Protein: CASSFVSGANVLTF.

V usage is TRBV29-1 and J usage is TRBJ2-7; TRBD1 is a possible D gene (5 bases). V lost 0 bases to trimming and J lost 9 bases, with 12 bases between them. Germline CDR1 is SQVTM and CDR2 is ANQGSEA. The CDR3 contains 12 residues. This CDR3 reads CSVEDEGAGQYF. In DNA form, the CDR3 reads TGCAGCGTTGAAGATGAAGGGGCTGGGCAGTACTTC.

This clone was counted only a few times. This chain uses TRBV7-9 with TRBJ2-5; a possible D gene is TRBD2 (5 bases). Trimming cost V 0 bases and J 5 bases, with 13 bases left between them. CDR1 and CDR2 from the germline V gene are SEHNR and FQNEAQ (reference sequence). The CDR3 extends over 15 amino acids. The CDR3: CASSLAGDPEETQYF. The CDR3 bases are TGTGCCAGCAGCTTAGCGGGAGACCCCGAGGAGACCCAGTACTTC.

V and J are TRBV29-1 and TRBJ2-7, with D maybe TRBD2 (6 bases). The CDR3 is 14 amino acids. Trimming removed 0 bases from V and 4 bases from J, with 13 bases in between. Per germline, CDR1 SQVTM and CDR2 ANQGSEA. CDR3 nucleotide sequence: TGCAGCGTTGAAGAGGGGGAGGCGTCGTACGAGCAGTACTTC. Its translation: CSVEEGEASYEQYF.

The rearrangement uses TRBV2 and TRBJ1-5; D call uncertain. V gave up 1 base and J gave up 5 bases, with 6 bases separating them. The CDR3 is 13 amino acids. Per germline, CDR1 SNHLY and CDR2 FYNNEI. DNA for the CDR3: TGTGCCAGCAGTGAAGGGAAATATCAGCCCCAGCATTTT. Translating gives CASSEGKYQPQHF.